The following is a T cell receptor beta chain sequence with its context. This record belongs to a study of blood T cell repertoires in COVID-19. At the level of the study: Acute and convalescent COVID-19 specimens originated in the United States, Italy and Spain.

TCRdb's table, derived via immunoSEQ multiplex PCR, lists solely in-frame clones and lacks some. Of about 280,000 clones detected, around 91% appear once; the ten largest clones hold about 1.7%. There are 15 residues in the CDR3. Germline-derived CDR1 and CDR2 are KGHDR and SFDVKD. V lost 0 bases and J lost 7, with 12 bases in between. This clonotype was obtained from a woman aged 18-29 years with acute COVID-19. The sample consisted of PBMCs or T cells enriched from blood (not recorded which). The rearrangement links TRBV24-1 to TRBJ2-1; tentative D call: TRBD1 (6 bases). The CDR3 here is CATSDLLGARNEQFF. The CDR3 DNA sequence: TGTGCCACCAGTGATTTGTTGGGGGCCAGAAATGAGCAGTTCTTC.